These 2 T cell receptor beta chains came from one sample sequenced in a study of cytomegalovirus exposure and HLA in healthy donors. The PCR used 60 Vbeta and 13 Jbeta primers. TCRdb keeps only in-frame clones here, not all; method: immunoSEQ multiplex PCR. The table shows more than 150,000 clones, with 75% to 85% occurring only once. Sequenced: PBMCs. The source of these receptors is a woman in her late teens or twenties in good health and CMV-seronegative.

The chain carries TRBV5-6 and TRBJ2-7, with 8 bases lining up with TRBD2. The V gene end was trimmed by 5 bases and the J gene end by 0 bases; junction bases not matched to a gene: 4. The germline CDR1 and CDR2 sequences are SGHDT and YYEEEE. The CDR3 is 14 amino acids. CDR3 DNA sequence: TGTGCCAGCAGGGAAGCGGGAGACTCCTACGAGCAGTACTTC. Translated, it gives CASREAGDSYEQYF.

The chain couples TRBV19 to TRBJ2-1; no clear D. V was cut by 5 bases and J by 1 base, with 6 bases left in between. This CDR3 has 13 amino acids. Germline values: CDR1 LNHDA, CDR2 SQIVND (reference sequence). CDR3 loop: CASSSASYNEQFF. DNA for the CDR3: TGTGCCAGTAGTTCAGCGTCCTACAATGAGCAGTTCTTC.